This TCR beta chain was sequenced in a study of technical replicates of blood from a few donors. Sequenced by immunoSEQ multiplex PCR; TCRdb stores in-frame clones only, minus some. The top ten clones hold roughly 0.23% of a sample with 80,000 to 90,000 clones, roughly 94% of them seen once. The specimen was T cells isolated from PBMCs. This clonotype was obtained from a human donor in good health.

The CDR3 DNA follows: TGTGCCAGCAGTTACTCGACTAGGGTGGATACGCAGTATTTT. Its translation is CASSYSTRVDTQYF. The chain employs TRBV6-5 and TRBJ2-3; perhaps TRBD2 as D (6 bases). Trimming took off 0 bases at V and 6 bases at J, with 10 bases between the two ends. The V gene's germline CDR1 is MNHEY and CDR2 SVGAGI. The CDR3 is made up of 14 amino acids.